This passage covers 17 T cell receptor beta chains from one sample sequenced in a study of neoadjuvant anti-PD-1 for oral cavity cancer. Specified time point: after neoadjuvant nivolumab, at surgical resection. The method was immunoSEQ multiplex PCR; TCRdb's version includes in-frame clones alone and lacks a portion of them. This table holds approximately 13,000 clones, roughly 74% found once. The sequencing here drew on PBMCs, taken after nivolumab (anti-PD-1) treatment. These receptors originate from a person aged 35-79 years with oral cavity squamous cell carcinoma.

This clone was counted a few times. The chain joins TRBV25-1 to TRBJ1-4; D is ambiguous. Trimming shortened V by 6 bases and J by 10 bases, and 15 bases separated the two germline ends. This CDR3 spans 13 amino acids. Germline V gene lookup returns CDR1 MGHDK and CDR2 SYGVNS. The CDR3 region has the DNA TGTGCCAGCAGGCTTCTCCTGGACGGAAAACTGTTTTTT. Residues: CASRLLLDGKLFF.

J is TRBJ2-7 and V is TRBV7-9; 7 bases align to TRBD1. This CDR3 is 14 amino acids long. V gave up 7 bases and J gave up 0 bases; unmatched junction bases: 6. The germline gives CDR1 SEHNR, CDR2 FQNEAQ (reference sequence). The CDR3 nucleotides read TGTGCCAGCACCCTGGACAGGCTCTCCTACGAGCAGTACTTC. Protein sequence: CASTLDRLSYEQYF.

The V and J genes are TRBV5-1 and TRBJ1-3; maybe TRBD1 (6 bases). The germline CDR1 and CDR2 sequences are SGHRS and YFSETQ. The CDR3 loop spans 15 amino acids. V gave up 4 bases and J gave up 0 bases, with 11 bases separating them. This CDR3 reads CASSPGTTSGNTIYF. The CDR3 coding sequence is TGCGCCAGCAGCCCCGGGACAACCTCTGGAAACACCATATATTTT. The variable domain in full, completed from reference TRBV5-1 and TRBJ1-3, reads KAGVTQTPRYLIKTRGQQVTLSCSPISGHRSVSWYQQTPGQGLQFLFEYFSETQRNKGNFPGRFSGRQFSNSRSEMNVSTLELGDSALYLCASSPGTTSGNTIYFGEGSWLTVV.

V gene TRBV7-9 combines with J gene TRBJ2-1, with D possibly matching TRBD2 (6 bases). The CDR3 loop spans 12 amino acids. V lost 5 bases and J lost 16, with 18 bases in between. Looked up from germline, CDR1 is SEHNR and CDR2 is FQNEAQ (reference sequence). In DNA form, the CDR3 reads TGTGCCAGCAGCCTCCGGGAGCTAGCCCCATTCTTC. This sequence encodes CASSLRELAPFF.

This chain links TRBV5-1 with TRBJ2-3; 8 bases are a match to TRBD1. The CDR3 loop spans 15 amino acids. The germline gives CDR1 SGHRS, CDR2 YFSETQ. V was pared by 1 base and J by 4 bases, with 5 bases of the junction left unmatched. In DNA, the CDR3 is TGCGCCAGCAGCTTGCAGGGGGCACGAGCAGATACGCAGTATTTT. Translated, it gives CASSLQGARADTQYF.

V is TRBV19 and J is TRBJ2-1; D is unclear. The CDR3 loop spans 14 amino acids. V lost 3 bases and J lost 1, with 7 bases in between. Germline CDR1 LNHDA, CDR2 SQIVND (reference sequence). CDR3 amino acids: CASSITRSYNEQFF. As DNA, the CDR3 is TGTGCCAGTAGTATCACCAGGTCCTACAATGAGCAGTTCTTC.

V and J are TRBV4-1 and TRBJ2-1, with D maybe TRBD2 (6 bases). This CDR3 has 15 amino acids. Germline CDR1 and CDR2: MGHRA and YSYEKL. V dropped 4 bases and J dropped 0 bases, with 10 bases sitting between them. Here the CDR3 DNA reads TGCGCCAGCAGCCCGGGGCGGGACTCCTACAATGAGCAGTTCTTC. Amino acids: CASSPGRDSYNEQFF.

The V and J genes are TRBV29-1 and TRBJ1-1; D not certain. The CDR3 contains 14 residues. Germline V lookup: CDR1 SQVTM, CDR2 ANQGSEA. Trimming left V 5 bases short and J 0 bases short, with 13 bases between. This chain's CDR3 is CSVNPGEMNTEAFF. In nucleotides, the CDR3 is TGCAGCGTTAACCCCGGGGAGATGAACACTGAAGCTTTCTTT. Together with reference TRBV29-1 and TRBJ1-1, the CDR3 gives the full variable domain: SAVISQKPSRDICQRGTSLTIQCQVDSQVTMMFWYRQQPGQSLTLIATANQGSEATYESGFVIDKFPISRPNLTFSTLTVSNMSPEDSSIYLCSVNPGEMNTEAFFGQGTRLTVV.

The rearrangement links TRBV11-3 to TRBJ2-7; TRBD1 agrees at 7 bases. Germline V gene lookup returns CDR1 SGHNT and CDR2 YENEEA. The CDR3 is made up of 17 amino acids. J lost 0 bases, V lost 5 bases, and 13 bases had no gene match. The CDR3 DNA sequence: TGTGCCAGCAGCCCGACCCTGACAGGGCTCTTCTCCTACGAGCAGTACTTC. Protein: CASSPTLTGLFSYEQYF.

The chain joins TRBV5-6 to TRBJ1-3, with D possibly being TRBD1 (6 bases). This CDR3 is 14 amino acids long. Germline lookup yields CDR1 SGHDT and CDR2 YYEEEE. The V gene lost 4 bases and the J gene lost 7 bases, with 15 bases spanning the gap. CDR3 loop: CASSLLTGGNTIYF. In DNA, the CDR3 is TGTGCCAGCAGCCTATTGACAGGTGGTAACACCATATATTTT.

The genes are TRBV5-4 and TRBJ2-1, with D perhaps matching TRBD2 (7 bases). Germline CDR1 reads SGHNT; CDR2 reads YYREEE (reference sequence). The CDR3 sequence is 16 residues long. V lost 0 bases, J lost 7 bases, and 17 bases lay in between. CDR3 bases: TGTGCCAGCAGCTTGGGCGGGGGCCTTGGGGGGAATGAGCAGTTCTTC. This codes for CASSLGGGLGGNEQFF.

This rearrangement joins TRBV30 to TRBJ2-7; D remains unclear. This CDR3 spans 10 amino acids. CDR1 GTSNPN and CDR2 SVGIG come from the germline V gene (reference sequence). Between the trimmed V and J ends, which lost 7 bases and 3 bases, there was a span of 7 bases. The CDR3 bases are TGTGCCTTCGACGGCTACGAGCAGTACTTC. It codes for CAFDGYEQYF.

This clone came up once. The rearrangement joins TRBV6-5 to TRBJ2-3; D unresolved. Germline V gene data show CDR1 as MNHEY and CDR2 as SVGAGI. Trimming took 0 bases from V and 0 from J, leaving 7 bases between them. The CDR3 sequence is 15 residues long. CDR3 nucleotides: TGTGCCAGCAGTTACTCGAGTGCTAGCACAGATACGCAGTATTTT. Translation gives CASSYSSASTDTQYF.

The rearrangement links TRBV7-6 to TRBJ2-1, with 8 nucleotides matching TRBD1. Trimming took 4 bases from V and 9 from J; bases not matched to a gene: 5. The CDR3 totals 13 residues. The V gene's germline CDR1 is SGHVS and CDR2 FNYEAQ. The CDR3 DNA follows: TGTGCCAGCAGCTGGGACAGGTTAGGTGAGCAGTTCTTC. Its protein product is CASSWDRLGEQFF.

The V call is TRBV6-5, the J call TRBJ2-2; 8 bases are shared with TRBD1. The CDR3 has 15 residues. Germline V gives CDR1 MNHEY, CDR2 SVGAGI. V was pared by 0 bases and J by 9 bases, with 6 bases of the junction left unmatched. The CDR3 coding sequence is TGTGCCAGCAGTTACTCGCAGGGGGCGTACCGGGAGCTGTTTTTT. Translation: CASSYSQGAYRELFF.

This clone was seen a few times. This chain connects TRBV29-1 to TRBJ1-2; 8 positions agree with TRBD1. V shed 8 bases, J shed 2 bases, and the junction held 7 bases outside the gene matches. Germline CDR1 SQVTM, CDR2 ANQGSEA. CDR3 length: 13 amino acids. The CDR3 here is CSIAQGANYGYTF. The CDR3 DNA reads TGCAGCATAGCCCAGGGGGCGAACTATGGCTACACCTTC.

This chain uses TRBV4-1 with TRBJ1-5, with 8 bases aligning to TRBD1. This CDR3 has 16 amino acids. Germline V lookup: CDR1 MGHRA, CDR2 YSYEKL. V was clipped by 3 bases and J by 7 bases; unmatched bases: 11. CDR3 DNA sequence: TGCGCCAGCAGCCAGCAGGAGACAGGGGTTGGACAGCCCCAGCATTTT. Translating gives CASSQQETGVGQPQHF.